This T cell receptor (beta chain) was observed in a study of blood T cell repertoires in COVID-19. Study-wide background: The samples span acute and convalescent COVID-19 from the United States, Italy and Spain.

V lost 3 bases, J lost 3 bases, and 2 bases stayed unmatched. Germline lookup yields CDR1 SGHTA and CDR2 FQGNSA. The CDR3 extends over 14 amino acids. The repertoire was sequenced with immunoSEQ multiplex PCR; TCRdb's copy has only in-frame clones and lacks some. The sample has about 78,000 clones, about 89% seen once. The receptor was derived from an older woman with acute or convalescent COVID-19. The sequenced sample consisted of peripheral blood. The gene calls are TRBV7-2 and TRBJ2-7, with 10 nucleotides matching TRBD1. CDR3 residues: CASSFRDRGYEQYF. In DNA, the CDR3 is TGTGCCAGCAGCTTCCGGGACAGGGGCTACGAGCAGTACTTC.